This TCR beta chain was observed in a study of STAT3 mutations in large granular lymphocyte leukemia. Study-level findings and limits: In T-cell large granular lymphocyte leukemia, about half of patients showed multiple immunodominant subclonotypes. In 6 of 18 patients, new TCR clonotypes emerged after therapy.

CDR3 length: 14 amino acids. Germline V lookup: CDR1 SEHNR, CDR2 FQNEAQ (reference sequence). The V gene lost 5 bases and the J gene lost 1 base, with 11 bases spanning the gap. Each sample's TCRbeta library yielded on average around 42,000 productive templates. Sequenced by immunoSEQ multiplex PCR; TCRdb stores in-frame clones only, minus some. The sample comprises several thousand clones, around 94% of which are singletons, and around 35% rests with the top ten. In regard to this clone: As yet, its antigen is unknown.

This TCR was sampled from a man between 60 and 75 years old with T-cell large granular lymphocyte leukemia. Some clones in this sample may be carry-over from other donors' samples. The chain employs TRBV7-9 and TRBJ1-1; maybe TRBD1 (6 bases). What was sequenced was peripheral blood mononuclear cells. The CDR3 DNA is TGTGCCAGCAGCGAGGGACACCAGAACACTGAAGCTTTCTTT. Residues: CASSEGHQNTEAFF.